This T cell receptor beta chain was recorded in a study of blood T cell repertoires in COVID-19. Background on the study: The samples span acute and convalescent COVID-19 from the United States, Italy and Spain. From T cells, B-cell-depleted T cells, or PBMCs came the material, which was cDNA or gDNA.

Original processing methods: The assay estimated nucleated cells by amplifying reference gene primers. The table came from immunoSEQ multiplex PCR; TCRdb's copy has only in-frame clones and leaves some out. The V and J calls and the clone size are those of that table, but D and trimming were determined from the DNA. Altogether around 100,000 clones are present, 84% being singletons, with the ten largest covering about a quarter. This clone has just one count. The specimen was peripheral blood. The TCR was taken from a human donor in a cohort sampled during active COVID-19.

In DNA form, the CDR3 reads TGTGCCAGTAGTGGCGGGACTAGCGGATCCTACTACGAGCAGTACTTC. This encodes CASSGGTSGSYYEQYF. The gene calls are TRBV19 and TRBJ2-7; 11 nucleotides match TRBD2. Germline loops: CDR1 LNHDA, CDR2 SQIVND (reference sequence). This CDR3 has 16 residues. J gave up 3 bases and V 5 bases, and 9 bases lay outside the gene matches.